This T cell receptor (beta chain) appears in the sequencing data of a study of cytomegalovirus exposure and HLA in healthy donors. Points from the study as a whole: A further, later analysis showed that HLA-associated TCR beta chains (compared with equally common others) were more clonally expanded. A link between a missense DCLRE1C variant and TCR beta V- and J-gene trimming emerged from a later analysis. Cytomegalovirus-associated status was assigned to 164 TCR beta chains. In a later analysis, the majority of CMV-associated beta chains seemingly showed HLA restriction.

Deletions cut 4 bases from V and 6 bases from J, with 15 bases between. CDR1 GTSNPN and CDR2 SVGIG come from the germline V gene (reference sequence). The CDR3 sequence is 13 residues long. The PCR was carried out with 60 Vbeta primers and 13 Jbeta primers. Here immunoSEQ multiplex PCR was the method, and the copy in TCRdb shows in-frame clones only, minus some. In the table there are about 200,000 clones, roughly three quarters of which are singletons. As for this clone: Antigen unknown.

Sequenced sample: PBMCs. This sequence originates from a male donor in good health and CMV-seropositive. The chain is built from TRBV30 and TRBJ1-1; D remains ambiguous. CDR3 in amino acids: CAWNRRRDAEAFF. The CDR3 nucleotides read TGTGCCTGGAACCGCCGGCGGGATGCTGAAGCTTTCTTT. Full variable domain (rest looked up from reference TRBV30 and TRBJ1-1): SQTIHQWPATLVQPVGSPLSLECTVEGTSNPNLYWYRQAAGRGLQLLFYSVGIGQISSEVPQNLSASRPQDRQFILSSKKLLLSDSGFYLCAWNRRRDAEAFFGQGTRLTVV.